This TCR beta chain was found in a study of cytomegalovirus exposure and HLA in healthy donors. A multiplex PCR was run with 60 Vbeta primers and 13 Jbeta primers. TCRdb's copy holds only in-frame clones and misses some; the assay was immunoSEQ multiplex PCR. The table has 95,000 to 110,000 clones, roughly 73% seen once; the top ten hold 7.8%. This CDR3 comprises 18 residues. V trimming: 2 bases; J trimming: 5 bases; junction bases outside the gene matches: 12. CDR1 is SEHNR and CDR2 is FQNEAQ in the germline V gene (reference sequence). Sequenced sample: PBMCs. This clonotype originated in a man aged 25-40 years in good health and CMV-seronegative. V and J are TRBV7-9 and TRBJ2-2; 9 bases agree with TRBD1. As DNA, the CDR3 is TGTGCCAGCAGCTTAAGAGGTACAGGGGGCCCCAGGACCGGGGAGCTGTTTTTT. Encoded protein: CASSLRGTGGPRTGELFF.